Presented here are 11 T cell receptor beta chains from one specimen sequenced in a study of T cells after yellow fever vaccination. Via MiXCR, TCRdb re-called the 5' RACE reads, giving one row per CDR3 protein. Among under 700,000 distinct CDR3 sequences listed, about a sixth were seen once. Source: PBMCs, taken about 5 days after the first yellow fever vaccination. These receptors were obtained from a young man who received the YFV17D yellow fever vaccine.

This clonotype was detected a few times. This chain links TRBV4-1 with TRBJ2-1, with 11 bases that match TRBD2. Germline loops: CDR1 MGHRA, CDR2 YSYEKL. This CDR3 region has 17 residues. Trimming at V came to 1 base and at J to 7 bases, leaving 9 bases not matched to a gene. The CDR3 region has the DNA TGCGCCAGCAGCCAAGTTGGTAGGGCTAGCGGGGGGAATGAGCAGTTCTTC. The encoded protein is CASSQVGRASGGNEQFF.

This clonotype occurred a few times. The V gene is TRBV4-3, the J gene TRBJ1-2; 7 bases are a match to TRBD1. CDR1 and CDR2 from the germline V gene are LGHNA and YSLEER. V shed 4 bases and J 4 bases; nucleotides not matched to a gene: 9. This CDR3 has 15 residues. The CDR3 sequence: CASSPKPAGGYGYTF. CDR3 DNA sequence: TGCGCCAGCAGCCCAAAACCCGCAGGGGGCTATGGCTACACCTTC.

The chain joins TRBV5-4 to TRBJ2-5; TRBD2 matches at 9 bases. The V segment lost 0 bases and the J segment 4 bases; nucleotides outside the gene matches: 7. This CDR3 has 16 amino acids. Germline lookup yields CDR1 SGHNT and CDR2 YYREEE (reference sequence). The CDR3: CASSLAASGVGETQYF. CDR3 sequence (DNA): TGTGCCAGCAGCTTGGCGGCTAGCGGGGTCGGAGAGACCCAGTACTTC.

This clonotype has more than one count but fewer than ten. This chain uses TRBV29-1 with TRBJ1-3; the D is unclear. Per the germline V gene, CDR1 is SQVTM and CDR2 is ANQGSEA. This CDR3 region has 12 residues. With 7 bases removed from V and 0 bases from J, the gap between germline ends came to 7 bases. This CDR3 is CSGTSSGNTIYF. The CDR3, as DNA: TGCAGCGGTACAAGCTCTGGAAACACCATATATTTT.

The rearrangement joins TRBV7-9 to TRBJ2-2; TRBD1 matches at 7 bases. CDR3 length: 15 amino acids. Germline CDR1 SEHNR, CDR2 FQNEAQ (reference sequence). V lost 5 bases, J lost 7 bases, and 10 bases stayed unmatched. CDR3 nucleotide sequence: TGTGCCAGCAGCGGAATACAGGGGCGTGGCGGGGAGCTGTTTTTT. Amino acids: CASSGIQGRGGELFF.

This clonotype was counted between two and nine times. The V gene is TRBV29-1, the J gene TRBJ2-7; 8 nucleotides agree with TRBD2. The CDR3 sequence is 14 residues long. Germline lookup yields CDR1 SQVTM and CDR2 ANQGSEA. V trimming: 6 bases; J trimming: 3 bases; junction bases outside the gene matches: 10. CDR3 DNA: TGCAGCGTCTCGCGGGGGAGCGGGGGCTACGAGCAGTACTTC. This codes for CSVSRGSGGYEQYF.

The sample holds a few counts of this clonotype. J is TRBJ1-1 and V is TRBV5-1; weak D call: TRBD1 (6 bases). The germline CDR1 and CDR2 sequences are SGHRS and YFSETQ. The CDR3 is made up of 14 amino acids. V shed 3 bases and J shed 1 base, with 10 bases lying between them. The chain's CDR3 is CASSWGTPNTEAFF. The CDR3 region has the DNA TGCGCCAGCAGCTGGGGGACACCGAACACTGAAGCTTTCTTT. The full variable domain, its missing parts supplied by reference TRBV5-1 and TRBJ1-1, is KAGVTQTPRYLIKTRGQQVTLSCSPISGHRSVSWYQQTPGQGLQFLFEYFSETQRNKGNFPGRFSGRQFSNSRSEMNVSTLELGDSALYLCASSWGTPNTEAFFGQGTRLTVV.

In its sample, this clonotype was seen many times. V usage is TRBV30 and J usage is TRBJ2-2, with a weak D call TRBD2 (7 bases). CDR1 is GTSNPN and CDR2 is SVGIG in the germline V gene (reference sequence). Trimming took 5 bases from V and 3 from J, leaving 16 bases between them. This CDR3 contains 15 residues. For the CDR3, the DNA is TGTGCCTGGGCCCGCGGGGGCTTCGACACCGGGGAGCTGTTTTTT. It translates to CAWARGGFDTGELFF. The variable domain in full, completed from reference TRBV30 and TRBJ2-2, reads SQTIHQWPATLVQPVGSPLSLECTVEGTSNPNLYWYRQAAGRGLQLLFYSVGIGQISSEVPQNLSASRPQDRQFILSSKKLLLSDSGFYLCAWARGGFDTGELFFGEGSRLTVL.

This clonotype appeared a few times. The chain is built from TRBV20-1 and TRBJ1-1, with no clear D. Germline CDR1 DFQATT, CDR2 SNEGSKA (reference sequence). The CDR3 loop spans 15 amino acids. V lost 5 bases and J 5 bases, leaving 21 bases between the germline ends. The CDR3 region is CSAHSPRAGGTEAFF. CDR3 DNA sequence: TGCAGTGCTCACTCTCCCCGCGCGGGAGGGACTGAAGCTTTCTTT.

V is TRBV7-2 and J is TRBJ1-1; TRBD1 agrees at 9 bases. V shed 6 bases and J 4 bases; nucleotides not matched to a gene: 12. CDR3 length: 16 residues. Germline V gives CDR1 SGHTA, CDR2 FQGNSA. The CDR3 region has the DNA TGTGCCAGCAGTTTGGGTGCCGGGACAGGGAGCACTGAAGCTTTCTTT. Encoded protein: CASSLGAGTGSTEAFF.

This clonotype was picked up a small number of times. The rearrangement uses TRBV5-1 and TRBJ1-3; D may be TRBD1 (5 bases). Trimming took off 3 bases at V and 0 bases at J, with 7 bases between the two ends. Germline CDR1 is SGHRS and CDR2 is YFSETQ. The CDR3 has 14 residues. CDR3 sequence: CASSWDGSGNTIYF. Written as DNA, the CDR3 is TGCGCCAGCAGCTGGGACGGCTCTGGAAACACCATATATTTT.